This record covers a single T cell receptor beta chain. Its antigen is not identified. General study results and limits: The TCR gene usage of tumor memory CD4+ T cells clustered together with blood and lymph node memory CD4+ cells and with lymph node naive CD4+ cells. The larger-cohort validation was restricted to a single TCR beta V-J rearrangement rather than whole repertoires.

After constant-region reverse-primer amplification, full-length variable regions underwent semi-nested PCR with Nested Universal Primer A. MiXCR, applied by TCRdb to the 5' RACE reads, yields one record per CDR3 protein. The sample shows 35,000 to 50,000 distinct CDR3 sequences, 29% of them seen only once. This CDR3 spans 13 amino acids. Germline lookup yields CDR1 KGHDR and CDR2 SFDVKD. The V end lost 5 bases, the J end lost 6 bases, and 12 bases lay between the germline ends. Memory CD4+ T cells were sorted as CD4+CD45RO+CD25- cells. The TCR comes from a female donor with breast cancer. V is TRBV24-1 and J is TRBJ1-2; tentatively, D is TRBD1 (5 bases). The material sequenced was memory CD4+ T cells sorted from a lymph node. This sample's subset: memory CD4+ T cells, CD4+CD45RO+CD25-. This chain's CDR3 is CATSVGEGHGYTF. CDR3 sequence (DNA): TGTGCCACCAGTGTTGGCGAGGGGCATGGCTACACCTTC.